The clone carrying this TCR beta chain was detected many times. Its target is unknown. These data come from a study of early T cells in non-severe SARS-CoV-2 infection. Study summary: It was bulk RNA from unsorted whole blood that was sequenced, and the chains were unpaired.

Individual cDNA molecules received unique molecular identifiers. TCRdb used MiXCR to reprocess the 5' RACE reads, holding one entry per CDR3 protein. Of about 52,000 distinct CDR3 sequences listed, 8% to 13% are singletons. Findings and limits, study-wide: Anti-spike CD8 responses were favored in VDJdb matching, and private and CD4 specificities were missed.

The germline V gene encodes CDR1 DFQATT and CDR2 SNEGSKA (reference sequence). Trimming at V came to 5 bases and at J to 5 bases, leaving 9 bases not matched to a gene. This CDR3 is 13 amino acids long. The sequencing sample was made of whole blood. The chain joins TRBV20-1 to TRBJ2-7, with 7 bases aligning to TRBD1. This TCR was recovered from an adult who was a healthcare worker with PCR-confirmed SARS-CoV-2 infection or an uninfected control (not recorded which). The CDR3 DNA follows: TGCAGTGCTTCGCCGGGACAGAGAGACGAGCAGTACTTC. As protein: CSASPGQRDEQYF.